The clone carrying this TCR beta chain was detected a few times. As yet, its antigen is unknown. TCRdb reprocessed the RT-PCR reads via MiXCR and lists one record per CDR3 protein. The table lists 150,000 to 200,000 distinct CDR3 sequences, around a tenth of them singletons. The CDR3 consists of 16 residues. Per germline, CDR1 SGHTA and CDR2 FQGNSA. The junction had 4 bases not matched to a gene; V was cut back by 0 bases and J by 5 bases. The data derive from a study of response to subunit inactivated influenza vaccine. Study outcomes and limitations: After each seasonal influenza vaccination, few new T cells are recruited, the authors suggested.

This clonotype was obtained from a man aged 50 to 59 who received an inactivated influenza vaccine. This chain links TRBV7-2 with TRBJ2-1; 10 bases align to TRBD1. Sequences were derived from non-naive T cells sorted from PBMCs, sampled on the day of vaccination. The DNA for the CDR3 is TGTGCCAGCAGCTTAGCCGGGACAGGGGTACACAATGAGCAGTTCTTC. This sequence encodes CASSLAGTGVHNEQFF.